This T cell receptor beta chain was sequenced for a study of T cell responses to AZD1222 COVID-19 vaccine. Generated by immunoSEQ multiplex PCR, the TCRdb table keeps only in-frame clones and is missing some. The sample lists more than 70,000 clones; roughly 90% were seen once. Per germline, CDR1 SGDLS and CDR2 YYNGEE. V was clipped by 3 bases and J by 1 base; unmatched bases: 8. The CDR3 has 16 residues. The clonotype originates from an adult in good health. The material sequenced was peripheral blood, taken on day 0 of AZD1222 vaccination. The chain recombines TRBV9 with TRBJ1-1, with TRBD1 matching over 8 bases. The CDR3 DNA reads TGTGCCAGCAGCGGGCGAAGGGGACAGGAGAACACTGAAGCTTTCTTT. It encodes CASSGRRGQENTEAFF.